What follows are 21 T cell receptor beta chains derived from one specimen sequenced in a study of T-cell memory formation after mild COVID-19. TCRdb reanalysed the 5' RACE reads using MiXCR and keeps one entry per CDR3 protein. The profile shows approximately 430,000 distinct CDR3 sequences, roughly a quarter of them singletons. The material sequenced was PBMCs or a T cell subset sorted from them (not recorded which). These receptors came from an adult woman who had mild COVID-19 (a few samples of this study predate the infection). Cell type and time point are not known.

The chain is built from TRBV4-2 and TRBJ2-3; TRBD1 aligns across 7 bases. Germline-derived CDR1 and CDR2 are LGHNA and YNFKEQ. V was pared by 5 bases and J by 1 base, with 9 bases of the junction left unmatched. The CDR3 consists of 16 residues. The CDR3 is CASSKVGGTGTDTQYF. CDR3 nucleotide sequence: TGTGCCAGCAGCAAAGTAGGTGGGACAGGCACAGATACGCAGTATTTT.

The J gene is TRBJ2-5, the V gene TRBV20-1; D unclear. Germline V gene sequence: CDR1 DFQATT, CDR2 SNEGSKA (reference sequence). Trimming shortened V by 0 bases and J by 1 base, and 9 bases separated the two germline ends. The CDR3 runs to 14 residues. The CDR3 sequence: CSAREPVSQETQYF. The DNA for the CDR3 is TGCAGTGCTAGAGAACCCGTAAGCCAAGAGACCCAGTACTTC.

This clonotype was seen more than once but under ten times. The chain recombines TRBV7-6 with TRBJ1-2; D not certain. CDR1 is SGHVS and CDR2 is FNYEAQ in the germline V gene. The CDR3 is made up of 13 amino acids. The V gene lost 4 bases and the J gene lost 4 bases, with 10 bases spanning the gap. CDR3 DNA: TGTGCCAGCAGCTCTGGATCCCTCTATGGCTACACCTTC. Encoded protein: CASSSGSLYGYTF.

This clonotype was seen a handful of times. As DNA, the CDR3 is TGCGCCAGCAGCCAAGATTGGGGACTAGGGTCCGCCAATGAGCAGTTCTTC. This translates into CASSQDWGLGSANEQFF. The V and J genes are TRBV4-3 and TRBJ2-1; the match to TRBD2 covers 8 bases. CDR1 is LGHNA, CDR2 YSLEER, per germline. The CDR3 totals 17 residues. The junction had 10 bases not matched to a gene; V was cut back by 0 bases and J by 6 bases.

A few counts support this clonotype. This rearrangement joins TRBV5-1 to TRBJ1-1; TRBD1 is a possible D gene (5 bases). In germline, CDR1 is SGHRS, CDR2 YFSETQ. The CDR3 is 13 amino acids. The V gene lost 3 bases and the J gene lost 8 bases, with 14 bases spanning the gap. The CDR3: CASSSSNEGEAFF. The CDR3 bases are TGCGCCAGCAGCTCTAGTAACGAGGGGGAAGCTTTCTTT.

The sample holds a few counts of this clonotype. The chain links TRBV25-1 to TRBJ1-1, with TRBD1 matching over 10 bases. Germline CDR1 MGHDK, CDR2 SYGVNS. The CDR3 runs to 15 residues. The junction had 4 bases not matched to a gene; V was cut back by 3 bases and J by 3 bases. Here the CDR3 reads CASSERTGGYTEAFF. Written as DNA, the CDR3 is TGTGCCAGCAGTGAGAGGACAGGGGGGTACACTGAAGCTTTCTTT. The whole variable domain, remainder taken from reference TRBV25-1 and TRBJ1-1, is EADIYQTPRYLVIGTGKKITLECSQTMGHDKMYWYQQDPGMELHLIHYSYGVNSTEKGDLSSESTVSRIRTEHFPLTLESARPSHTSQYLCASSERTGGYTEAFFGQGTRLTVV.

The V and J genes are TRBV5-5 and TRBJ2-3, with D perhaps being TRBD1 or TRBD2 (5 bases each). Trimming removed 2 bases at V and 6 bases at J, with 16 bases between. Germline loops: CDR1 SGHKS, CDR2 YYEKEE (reference sequence). CDR3 size: 15 residues. The CDR3 sequence: CASSFGGLASDTQYF. Written as DNA, the CDR3 is TGTGCCAGCAGCTTTGGGGGATTAGCCTCCGATACGCAGTATTTT.

This clonotype was counted at least ten times. The chain uses TRBV5-1 and TRBJ2-3, with TRBD1 identical over 7 bases. The CDR3 length is 15 residues. Germline CDR1 SGHRS, CDR2 YFSETQ. With V trimmed by 2 bases and J by 2 bases, 5 bases remained unmatched. CDR3 nucleotides: TGCGCCAGCAGCTTACAGGGGCAAATCACAGATACGCAGTATTTT. This translates into CASSLQGQITDTQYF.

This clonotype was counted between two and nine times. The chain recombines TRBV29-1 with TRBJ2-7; 9 nucleotides line up with TRBD1. Looked up from germline, CDR1 is SQVTM and CDR2 is ANQGSEA. Trimming took 2 bases from V and 6 from J; bases not matched to a gene: 8. The CDR3 is 14 residues long. The CDR3 here is CSVEKPGQGREQYF. The CDR3 DNA reads TGCAGCGTTGAAAAGCCTGGACAGGGGCGCGAGCAGTACTTC.

This clonotype was counted between two and nine times. The chain links TRBV6-5 to TRBJ2-3; D is unclear. Trimming removed 0 bases from V and 5 bases from J, with 9 bases in between. Germline V CDR1 and CDR2: MNHEY, SVGAGI. There are 14 residues in the CDR3. The CDR3 loop reads CASSYSNPRDTQYF. In DNA, the CDR3 is TGTGCCAGCAGTTACTCGAATCCTAGAGATACGCAGTATTTT.

This chain joins TRBV7-9 and TRBJ2-7, with D perhaps given as TRBD1 or TRBD2 (5 bases each). The CDR3 has 15 amino acids. Germline V gene sequence: CDR1 SEHNR, CDR2 FQNEAQ (reference sequence). V was trimmed by 5 bases and J by 2 bases, leaving 16 bases between them. The DNA for the CDR3 is TGTGCCAGCAGCGCCGAGGGACGCCGGACCTACGAGCAGTACTTC. It codes for CASSAEGRRTYEQYF.

The rearrangement joins TRBV24-1 to TRBJ2-2; tentative D call: TRBD2 (5 bases). CDR1 KGHDR and CDR2 SFDVKD come from the germline V gene. The CDR3 loop spans 13 amino acids. V gave up 11 bases and J gave up 1 base, with 10 bases separating them. The CDR3 coding sequence is TGTGCCATCGGGGTAGGGAACACCGGGGAGCTGTTTTTT. Its translation is CAIGVGNTGELFF.

The genes are TRBV29-1 and TRBJ1-2; D is ambiguous. Germline V gives CDR1 SQVTM, CDR2 ANQGSEA. This CDR3 comprises 11 residues. Trimming shortened V by 4 bases and J by 7 bases, and 10 bases separated the two germline ends. The CDR3 region has the DNA TGCAGCGTTGTTGATTCGGTTGGCTACACCTTC. Residues: CSVVDSVGYTF. Full variable domain (outside the CDR3, taken from reference TRBV29-1 and TRBJ1-2): SAVISQKPSRDICQRGTSLTIQCQVDSQVTMMFWYRQQPGQSLTLIATANQGSEATYESGFVIDKFPISRPNLTFSTLTVSNMSPEDSSIYLCSVVDSVGYTFGSGTRLTVV.

The chain uses TRBV12-3 or TRBV12-4 and TRBJ1-2, with D unclear. The CDR3 consists of 14 residues. Trimming took off 3 bases at V and 4 bases at J, with 12 bases between the two ends. The DNA for the CDR3 is TGTGCCAGCAGTTTGTCCCTCGGCAGCTATGGCTACACCTTC. This sequence encodes CASSLSLGSYGYTF.

This chain connects TRBV5-1 to TRBJ2-6, with no clear D. The CDR3 sequence is 15 residues long. The germline gives CDR1 SGHRS, CDR2 YFSETQ. V was clipped by 4 bases and J by 0 bases, with 8 bases between them. The CDR3 DNA follows: TGCGCCAGCAGCCCCGGCATCTCTGGGGCCAACGTCCTGACTTTC. This translates into CASSPGISGANVLTF.

The CDR3, as DNA: TGCAGCGTTCACCGGGGGGAAGCTTTCTTT. As protein: CSVHRGEAFF. The rearrangement uses TRBV29-1 and TRBJ1-1, with D tentatively TRBD1 (5 bases). The V gene lost 5 bases and the J gene lost 8 bases, with 9 bases spanning the gap. CDR1 SQVTM and CDR2 ANQGSEA come from the germline V gene. The CDR3 contains 10 residues.

This chain joins TRBV7-6 and TRBJ2-1; the D gene is possibly TRBD2 (6 bases). V was clipped by 5 bases and J by 7 bases, with 18 bases between them. The length of the CDR3 is 15 residues. Germline lookup yields CDR1 SGHVS and CDR2 FNYEAQ. The DNA for the CDR3 is TGTGCCAGCAGCCGACGTCTGGGGCGGGAAAATGAGCAGTTCTTC. This gives the protein CASSRRLGRENEQFF. Full variable domain (outside the CDR3, taken from reference TRBV7-6 and TRBJ2-1): GAGVSQSPRYKVTKRGQDVALRCDPISGHVSLYWYRQALGQGPEFLTYFNYEAQQDKSGLPNDRFSAERPEGSISTLTIQRTEQRDSAMYRCASSRRLGRENEQFFGPGTRLTVL.

This rearrangement joins TRBV19 to TRBJ2-1; no definite D call. Germline-derived CDR1 and CDR2 are LNHDA and SQIVND (reference sequence). The length of the CDR3 is 15 residues. Trimming left V 4 bases short and J 2 bases short, with 12 bases between. The CDR3 DNA follows: TGTGCCAGTAGTAATGATGCGGACCCCTACAATGAGCAGTTCTTC. Protein product: CASSNDADPYNEQFF.

The table lists this clonotype with a few counts. V is TRBV3-1 and J is TRBJ2-3; a possible D gene is TRBD1 (5 bases). In germline, CDR1 is LGHDT, CDR2 YNNKEL (reference sequence). The CDR3 totals 16 residues. Trimming removed 1 base at V and 2 bases at J, with 13 bases between. CDR3 sequence: CASSQVFQGSTDTQYF. The CDR3 DNA sequence: TGTGCCAGCAGCCAAGTTTTTCAGGGTTCCACAGATACGCAGTATTTT.

This clonotype was observed a handful of times. V and J are TRBV4-3 and TRBJ1-1; D not resolved. The CDR3 covers 16 residues. The germline V and J ends were trimmed by 0 bases and 0 bases, with 11 bases remaining between them. Germline loops: CDR1 LGHNA, CDR2 YSLEER. In nucleotides, the CDR3 is TGCGCCAGCAGCCAAGATCTGGGCAGAATGAACACTGAAGCTTTCTTT. Its protein is CASSQDLGRMNTEAFF.

This clonotype occurred a few times. The chain recombines TRBV20-1 with TRBJ2-3; the D gene is possibly TRBD2 (5 bases). CDR1 is DFQATT and CDR2 is SNEGSKA in the germline V gene (reference sequence). The CDR3 consists of 17 residues. Trimming left V 0 bases short and J 1 base short, with 17 bases between. As DNA, the CDR3 is TGCAGTGCTAGAGATCCTAGAGGGTTCTGGGGCACAGATACGCAGTATTTT. It encodes CSARDPRGFWGTDTQYF.